This paragraph reports one T cell receptor beta chain. The data stem from a study of long-term antiretroviral therapy in people with HIV. The CDR3 totals 14 residues. Trimming cost V 0 bases and J 2 bases, with 8 bases left between them. From germline, CDR1 is SGHTA and CDR2 FQGNSA. The content of samples before DNA extraction was roughly 0.95-11 million cryopreserved PBMC. The libraries were made with immunoSEQ v3.0 at survey level. The table came from immunoSEQ multiplex PCR; TCRdb's copy has only in-frame clones and leaves some out. The data show 39,000 or so clones, with roughly 87% seen just once and 5.5% to 7.5% held by the top ten.

V gene TRBV7-2 combines with J gene TRBJ2-7; D not certain. The receptor comes from a man between 18 and 35 years old with HIV. Sequenced material: unsorted PBMCs, taken 0.6 years after starting antiretroviral therapy. The chain's CDR3 is CASSLAVVAYEQYF. The CDR3 DNA is TGTGCCAGCAGCTTAGCAGTGGTAGCCTACGAGCAGTACTTC.